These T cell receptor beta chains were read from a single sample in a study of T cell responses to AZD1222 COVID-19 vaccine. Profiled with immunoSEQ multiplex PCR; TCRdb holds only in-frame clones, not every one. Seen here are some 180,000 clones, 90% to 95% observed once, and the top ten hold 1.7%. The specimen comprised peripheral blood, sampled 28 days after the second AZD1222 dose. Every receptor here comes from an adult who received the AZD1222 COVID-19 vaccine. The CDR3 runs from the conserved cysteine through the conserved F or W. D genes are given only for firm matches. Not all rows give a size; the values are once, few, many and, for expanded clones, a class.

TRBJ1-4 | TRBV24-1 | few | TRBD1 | TGTGCCACCAGTAACAGGGGGCAGGGGATAGATGAAAAACTGTTTTTT | CATSNRGQGIDEKLFF
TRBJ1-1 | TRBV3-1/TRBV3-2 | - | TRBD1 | TGTGCCAGCAGCCAAGGAGGGGGCGGGCCTGAAGCTTTCTTT | CASSQGGGGPEAFF
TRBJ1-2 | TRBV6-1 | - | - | TGTGCCAGCAGTGAAGCGGGGAGAGATGGCTACACCTTC | CASSEAGRDGYTF
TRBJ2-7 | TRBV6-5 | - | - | TGTGCCAGCAGGCGACTGGGTCAGGGAAACTACGAGCAGTACTTC | CASRRLGQGNYEQYF
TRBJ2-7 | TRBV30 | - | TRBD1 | TGTGCCTGGAGTGTAGGGACAGCATACGAGCAGTACTTC | CAWSVGTAYEQYF
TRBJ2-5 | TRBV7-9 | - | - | TGTGCCAGCAGCCAGGACAACCAAGAGACCCAGTACTTC | CASSQDNQETQYF
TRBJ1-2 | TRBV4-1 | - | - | TGCGCCAGCAGCCCCGGCGGCTATGGCTACACCTTC | CASSPGGYGYTF
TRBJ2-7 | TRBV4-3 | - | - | TGCGCCAGCAGCCAAGACGAAGCGGGCTCCTACGAGCAGTACTTC | CASSQDEAGSYEQYF
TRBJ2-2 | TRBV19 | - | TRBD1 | TGTGCCAGTAGTATAGGAACAGGGGGTTCAATTCGGGAGCTGTTTTTT | CASSIGTGGSIRELFF
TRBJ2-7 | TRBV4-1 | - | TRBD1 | TGCGCCAGCAGCCAGGCGTCGGGACAGAGTTTCTACGAGCAGTACTTC | CASSQASGQSFYEQYF
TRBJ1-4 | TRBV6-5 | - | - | TGTGCCAGCAGTTACTCGCGGGAGAACGAAAAACTGTTTTTT | CASSYSRENEKLFF
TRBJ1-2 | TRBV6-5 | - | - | TGTGCCAGCGCCTTGGGACGGCGTTTAGAATATGGCTACACCTTC | CASALGRRLEYGYTF
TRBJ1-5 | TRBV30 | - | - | TGTGCCTGGAGTGTAATCCCACGACAGCCCCAGCATTTT | CAWSVIPRQPQHF
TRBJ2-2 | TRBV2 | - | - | TGTGCCAGCAGTGAAGACGGGTTAGGCGGGGAGCTGTTTTTT | CASSEDGLGGELFF
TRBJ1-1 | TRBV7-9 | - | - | TGTGCCAGCAGCCAATTGCCTCAGGGTAGCACTGAAGCTTTCTTT | CASSQLPQGSTEAFF
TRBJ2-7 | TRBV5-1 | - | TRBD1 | TGCGCCAGCAGCTTGACAGGGGGGAACAACATCGGCGAGCAGTACTTC | CASSLTGGNNIGEQYF